These 7 T cell receptor beta chains came from one sample sequenced in a study of T cell responses to AZD1222 COVID-19 vaccine. Sequencing used immunoSEQ multiplex PCR; TCRdb keeps in-frame clones, though not all of them. The sample lists about 80,000 clones, roughly 88% occurring once. The sequences come from peripheral blood, collected 28 days after the second AZD1222 dose. The receptors here all came from an adult who received the AZD1222 COVID-19 vaccine.

This chain uses TRBV7-3 with TRBJ2-4; D tentatively reads TRBD1 or TRBD2 (5 bases each). V lost 1 base and J 3 bases, leaving 13 bases between the germline ends. CDR1 and CDR2 from the germline V gene are SGHTA and FQGTGA. CDR3 size: 16 residues. The chain's CDR3 is CASSLNPGRDKNIQYF. DNA for the CDR3: TGTGCCAGCAGCTTAAATCCGGGACGGGACAAAAACATTCAGTACTTC.

The chain has TRBV4-1 and TRBJ1-5; D gene unclear. Trimming stripped 0 bases from V and 7 bases from J, with 7 bases between. The CDR3 extends over 13 amino acids. The germline gives CDR1 MGHRA, CDR2 YSYEKL. For the CDR3, the DNA is TGCGCCAGCAGCCAAGATCTAGGGCAGCCCCAGCATTTT. Translation: CASSQDLGQPQHF.

J is TRBJ1-3 and V is TRBV4-1, with D maybe TRBD1 (6 bases). Trimming took 8 bases from V and 0 from J, leaving 8 bases between them. The CDR3 contains 13 residues. From germline, CDR1 is MGHRA and CDR2 YSYEKL. CDR3 coding DNA: TGCGCCAGCGGGACACTCTCTGGAAACACCATATATTTT. This sequence encodes CASGTLSGNTIYF.

The chain links TRBV28 to TRBJ1-3; D ambiguous. Germline V gene lookup returns CDR1 MDHEN and CDR2 SYDVKM. Trimming took 3 bases from V and 1 from J, leaving 7 bases between them. The CDR3 spans 14 residues. The DNA for the CDR3 is TGTGCCAGCAGTTTGGTTAGATCTGGAAACACCATATATTTT. This translates into CASSLVRSGNTIYF.

This clone was seen a single time. The V gene is TRBV5-4, the J gene TRBJ2-5; possible D gene TRBD2, 7 bases. Germline V gene lookup returns CDR1 SGHNT and CDR2 YYREEE (reference sequence). V was shortened by 4 bases and J by 4 bases, with 17 bases between the two germline ends. The CDR3 consists of 15 residues. The CDR3 DNA is TGTGCCAGCAGCCCGGAGGGGGGGGGAGGAGAGACCCAGTACTTC. Protein product: CASSPEGGGGETQYF.

There are a few counts of this clone. CDR3: CASSPGQGADDEQFF. CDR3 in DNA: TGTGCCAGCAGCCCGGGACAGGGGGCCGACGATGAGCAGTTCTTC. The rearrangement links TRBV7-3 to TRBJ2-1; 12 nucleotides line up with TRBD1. The CDR3 covers 15 residues. The V and J ends lost 5 bases and 8 bases, in that order; junction bases with no gene match: 7. Germline loops: CDR1 SGHTA, CDR2 FQGTGA.

The chain links TRBV27 to TRBJ2-5; no clear D. V shed 5 bases and J shed 1 base, with 5 bases lying between them. The CDR3 extends over 12 amino acids. Germline V gives CDR1 MNHEY, CDR2 SMNVEV (reference sequence). The chain's CDR3 is CASSGLQETQYF. The CDR3 DNA follows: TGTGCCAGCAGTGGCCTCCAAGAGACCCAGTACTTC.